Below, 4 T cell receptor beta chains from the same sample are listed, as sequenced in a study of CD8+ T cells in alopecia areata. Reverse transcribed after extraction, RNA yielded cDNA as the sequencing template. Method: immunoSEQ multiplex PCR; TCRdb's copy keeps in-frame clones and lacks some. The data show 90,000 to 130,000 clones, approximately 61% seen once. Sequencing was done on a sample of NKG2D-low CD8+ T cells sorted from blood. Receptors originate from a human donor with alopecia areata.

CDR3 sequence (DNA): TGTGCTAGTGTTGGGGACTCAAAAGAGACCCAGTACTTC. Amino acid sequence: CASVGDSKETQYF. V and J are TRBV12-5 and TRBJ2-5, with D possibly matching TRBD2 (6 bases). The ends were cut back, 7 bases at V and 3 bases at J, with 12 bases in the middle. This CDR3 is built from 13 residues. Germline CDR1 is LGHNT and CDR2 is FRNRAP.

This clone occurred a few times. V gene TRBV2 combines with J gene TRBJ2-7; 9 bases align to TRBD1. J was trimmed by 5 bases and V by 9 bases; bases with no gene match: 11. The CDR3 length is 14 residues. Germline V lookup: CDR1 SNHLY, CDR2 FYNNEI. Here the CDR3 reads CASPSGTGRNEQYF. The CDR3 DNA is TGTGCCAGTCCGTCCGGGACAGGGCGCAACGAGCAGTACTTC.

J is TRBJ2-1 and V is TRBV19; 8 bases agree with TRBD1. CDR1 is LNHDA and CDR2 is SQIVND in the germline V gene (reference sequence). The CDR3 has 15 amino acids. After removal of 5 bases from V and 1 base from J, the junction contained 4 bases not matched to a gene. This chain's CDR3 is CASSLTGESYNEQFF. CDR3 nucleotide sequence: TGTGCCAGTAGTTTGACAGGGGAGTCCTACAATGAGCAGTTCTTC.

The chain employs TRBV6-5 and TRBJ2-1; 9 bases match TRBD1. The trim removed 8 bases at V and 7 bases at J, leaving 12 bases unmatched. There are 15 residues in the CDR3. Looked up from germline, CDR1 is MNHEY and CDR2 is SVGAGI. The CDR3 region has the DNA TGTGCCAGCCGTACCTACGGGACAGGGCCTAATGAGCAGTTCTTC. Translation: CASRTYGTGPNEQFF.